A single sample gave rise to the 26 T cell receptor beta chains below, sequenced in a study of cytomegalovirus exposure and HLA in healthy donors. The PCR had 60 Vbeta and 13 Jbeta primers. TCRdb's table, derived via immunoSEQ multiplex PCR, lists solely in-frame clones and lacks some. The repertoire consists of under 150,000 clones, with 65% to 90% occurring once and the leading ten covering about 2.5%. The sequencing input was PBMCs. All receptors come from a man in his forties or fifties in good health and CMV-seronegative.

The V and J genes are TRBV5-1 and TRBJ2-3; 13 nucleotides match TRBD2. V was pared by 3 bases and J by 2 bases, with 12 bases of the junction left unmatched. Per the germline V gene, CDR1 is SGHRS and CDR2 is YFSETQ. This CDR3 spans 19 amino acids. CDR3 sequence reads: CASSSANIGLAGATDTQYF. DNA for the CDR3: TGCGCCAGCAGCTCAGCAAACATTGGACTAGCGGGGGCCACAGATACGCAGTATTTT.

The chain employs TRBV4-2 and TRBJ2-7, with a possible D match to TRBD1 (6 bases). The CDR3 runs to 13 residues. In germline, CDR1 is LGHNA, CDR2 YNFKEQ. V gave up 3 bases and J gave up 4 bases, with 10 bases separating them. CDR3 protein: CASSQRRGYEQYF. DNA for the CDR3: TGTGCCAGCAGCCAGAGAAGGGGGTACGAGCAGTACTTC.

This chain joins TRBV30 and TRBJ1-6, with D perhaps TRBD1 (5 bases). Germline loops: CDR1 GTSNPN, CDR2 SVGIG (reference sequence). The CDR3 length is 16 residues. The germline V and J ends were trimmed by 4 bases and 8 bases, with 21 bases remaining between them. The CDR3 protein is CAWNRGGVEWDSPLHF. The CDR3, as DNA: TGTGCCTGGAACCGCGGGGGGGTCGAGTGGGATTCACCCCTCCACTTT.

The table lists this clone with a count of one. The chain is built from TRBV2 and TRBJ2-1, with D tentatively TRBD1 (6 bases). The germline V gene has CDR1 SNHLY and CDR2 FYNNEI. Trimming left V 3 bases short and J 8 bases short, with 8 bases between. This CDR3 spans 12 amino acids. The CDR3 nucleotides are TGTGCCAGCAGTGAGGGGGCTGATGAGCAGTTCTTC. It codes for CASSEGADEQFF. Filled out from reference TRBV2 and TRBJ2-1, the complete variable domain reads EPEVTQTPSHQVTQMGQEVILRCVPISNHLYFYWYRQILGQKVEFLVSFYNNEISEKSEIFDDQFSVERPDGSNFTLKIRSTKLEDSAMYFCASSEGADEQFFGPGTRLTVL.

The V and J genes are TRBV7-2 and TRBJ1-5; D remains unclear. This CDR3 comprises 13 residues. Germline V gene sequence: CDR1 SGHTA, CDR2 FQGNSA. Trimming shortened V by 4 bases and J by 6 bases, and 10 bases separated the two germline ends. CDR3 amino acids: CASSSIATQPQHF. Written as DNA, the CDR3 is TGTGCCAGCAGCTCTATTGCAACTCAGCCCCAGCATTTT.

This clone was detected a few times. The rearrangement links TRBV27 to TRBJ1-1; perhaps TRBD1 as D (5 bases). Germline V CDR1 and CDR2: MNHEY, SMNVEV (reference sequence). The CDR3 runs 12 residues. Trimming shortened V by 2 bases and J by 7 bases, and 8 bases separated the two germline ends. The CDR3 nucleotides read TGTGCCAGCAGTTTAGGGGGGGTTGAAGCTTTCTTT. Residues: CASSLGGVEAFF.

The chain couples TRBV6-5 to TRBJ1-6; D uncertain. The CDR3 contains 15 residues. CDR1 MNHEY and CDR2 SVGAGI come from the germline V gene. V lost 2 bases, J lost 6 bases, and 11 bases lay in between. The CDR3 spells CASSYVPLLNSPLHF. CDR3 DNA: TGTGCCAGCAGTTACGTTCCCCTTCTTAATTCACCCCTCCACTTT.

The gene calls are TRBV5-1 and TRBJ1-3; D not certain. The V gene's germline CDR1 is SGHRS and CDR2 YFSETQ. CDR3 length: 16 amino acids. Trimming took off 0 bases at V and 0 bases at J, with 10 bases between the two ends. CDR3 sequence: CASSLGHLLSGNTIYF. The CDR3 DNA sequence: TGCGCCAGCAGCTTGGGGCACCTGCTCTCTGGAAACACCATATATTTT.

The V gene is TRBV4-3, the J gene TRBJ2-3; 11 nucleotides agree with TRBD2. The CDR3 has 16 residues. The germline V gene has CDR1 LGHNA and CDR2 YSLEER. With 4 bases clipped from V and 4 bases from J, the junction kept 7 bases outside the gene matches. The CDR3 protein is CASSRIAGGRSDTQYF. For the CDR3, the DNA is TGCGCCAGCAGCCGTATAGCGGGGGGGAGGTCAGATACGCAGTATTTT.

This clone was counted a few times. The chain employs TRBV5-1 and TRBJ2-1; 9 bases match TRBD1. V was clipped by 4 bases and J by 7 bases; unmatched bases: 6. The germline V gene encodes CDR1 SGHRS and CDR2 YFSETQ. This CDR3 spans 14 amino acids. This chain's CDR3 is CASSLSTGGNEQFF. In nucleotides, the CDR3 is TGCGCCAGCAGCCTATCGACAGGGGGGAATGAGCAGTTCTTC.

This rearrangement joins TRBV7-2 to TRBJ2-3; 12 bases are a match to TRBD2. V was pared by 7 bases and J by 6 bases, with 8 bases of the junction left unmatched. The germline V gene has CDR1 SGHTA and CDR2 FQGNSA. The CDR3 totals 15 residues. DNA of the CDR3: TGTGCCAGCACCCTAGCGGGGGGGCCGGGGGATACGCAGTATTTT. Translated: CASTLAGGPGDTQYF.

The CDR3 protein is CATRDSNTGELFF. Here the CDR3 DNA reads TGTGCCACACGGGACAGCAACACCGGGGAGCTGTTTTTT. This chain joins TRBV19 and TRBJ2-2; 7 bases align to TRBD1. Per germline, CDR1 LNHDA and CDR2 SQIVND (reference sequence). V dropped 10 bases and J dropped 2; count of bases not matched to a gene: 4. This CDR3 is 13 amino acids long. Complete variable domain (other parts from reference TRBV19 and TRBJ2-2): DGGITQSPKYLFRKEGQNVTLSCEQNLNHDAMYWYRQDPGQGLRLIYYSQIVNDFQKGDIAEGYSVSREKKESFPLTVTSAQKNPTAFYLCATRDSNTGELFFGEGSRLTVL.

This clone was recorded a few times. V is TRBV7-2 and J is TRBJ2-7; the match to TRBD2 covers 7 bases. CDR1 is SGHTA and CDR2 is FQGNSA in the germline V gene. The CDR3 length is 15 residues. The junction had 8 bases not matched to a gene; V was cut back by 6 bases and J by 0 bases. CDR3 sequence (DNA): TGTGCCAGCAGGTTCGGGGGGACGAGCTCCTACGAGCAGTACTTC. It is translated as CASRFGGTSSYEQYF.

The CDR3 spells CASSVTAASGNTIYF. CDR3 sequence (DNA): TGTGCCAGCAGTGTTACAGCGGCCTCTGGAAACACCATATATTTT. J is TRBJ1-3 and V is TRBV6-1, with unresolved D. V was trimmed by 4 bases and J by 0 bases, leaving 10 bases between them. In germline, CDR1 is MNHNS, CDR2 SASEGT. CDR3 length: 15 residues.

CDR3 coding DNA: TGTGCCATCAGTGGACAGAAAGGGAACACTGAAGCTTTCTTT. Encoded protein: CAISGQKGNTEAFF. The chain is built from TRBV10-3 and TRBJ1-1, with D perhaps TRBD1 (5 bases). Germline CDR1 reads ENHRY; CDR2 reads SYGVKD. The CDR3 is 14 amino acids. The germline V and J ends were trimmed by 4 bases and 1 base, with 10 bases remaining between them.

This chain connects TRBV6-6 to TRBJ2-7, with TRBD2 identical over 8 bases. J gave up 6 bases and V 2 bases, and 6 bases lay outside the gene matches. The CDR3 spans 14 residues. CDR1 MNHNY and CDR2 SVGAGI come from the germline V gene (reference sequence). The CDR3 protein is CASSYLGAGGEQYF. The CDR3 DNA is TGTGCCAGCAGTTACCTGGGCGCGGGAGGCGAGCAGTACTTC.

This chain connects TRBV10-3 to TRBJ2-7; TRBD2 is a possible D gene (7 bases). Between the trimmed V and J ends, which lost 4 bases and 7 bases, there was a span of 14 bases. The germline gives CDR1 ENHRY, CDR2 SYGVKD. This CDR3 region has 13 residues. CDR3 coding DNA: TGTGCCATCAGTGGGGGGGGCAGGGAAGAGCAGTACTTC. This encodes CAISGGGREEQYF.

The rearrangement uses TRBV5-4 and TRBJ1-2, with 12 bases aligning to TRBD1. With 4 bases clipped from V and 5 bases from J, the junction kept 6 bases outside the gene matches. Germline V CDR1 and CDR2: SGHNT, YYREEE (reference sequence). The CDR3 consists of 15 residues. The CDR3 sequence: CASSLVGQGAYGYTF. CDR3 DNA sequence: TGTGCCAGCAGCCTGGTGGGACAGGGGGCTTATGGCTACACCTTC.

The chain employs TRBV2 and TRBJ1-5; D gene ambiguous. Between the trimmed V and J ends, which lost 3 bases and 0 bases, there was a span of 6 bases. Germline CDR1 and CDR2: SNHLY and FYNNEI. The length of the CDR3 is 14 residues. The DNA of the CDR3 is TGTGCCAGCAGTGACAGTCATAGCAATCAGCCCCAGCATTTT. Translated, it gives CASSDSHSNQPQHF.

CDR3 DNA: TGTGCCAGCAGCCCATTCGGACAGGGCTGGGGCCTGAACACTGAAGCTTTCTTT. This sequence encodes CASSPFGQGWGLNTEAFF. The chain combines TRBV5-5 with TRBJ1-1, with 8 bases that match TRBD1. V lost 4 bases, J lost 0 bases, and 14 bases stayed unmatched. The CDR3 totals 18 residues. CDR1 is SGHKS and CDR2 is YYEKEE in the germline V gene (reference sequence).

This chain links TRBV10-2 with TRBJ2-7, with 8 nucleotides matching TRBD2. Looked up from germline, CDR1 is WSHSY and CDR2 is SAAADI. V was clipped by 2 bases and J by 7 bases; unmatched bases: 7. The length of the CDR3 is 14 residues. The CDR3 loop is CASSEPGGAGEQYF. The CDR3 DNA is TGCGCCAGCAGTGAGCCCGGGGGGGCCGGGGAGCAGTACTTC.

The rearrangement links TRBV7-9 to TRBJ1-2; no reliable D call. The CDR3 consists of 14 residues. Germline V gene data show CDR1 as SEHNR and CDR2 as FQNEAQ (reference sequence). V lost 1 base and J 6 bases, leaving 12 bases between the germline ends. As DNA, the CDR3 is TGTGCCAGCAGCTTAGGCCCGGGTGTAGATGGCTACACCTTC. Translation gives CASSLGPGVDGYTF.

The V call is TRBV13, the J call TRBJ2-5; D is uncertain. The CDR3 sequence is 13 residues long. From germline, CDR1 is PRHDT and CDR2 FYEKMQ (reference sequence). Trimming stripped 5 bases from V and 2 bases from J, with 9 bases between. The CDR3 reads CASSPGSQETQYF. Here the CDR3 DNA reads TGTGCCAGCAGCCCCGGGTCTCAAGAGACCCAGTACTTC. Full variable domain (outside the CDR3, taken from reference TRBV13 and TRBJ2-5): AAGVIQSPRHLIKEKRETATLKCYPIPRHDTVYWYQQGPGQDPQFLISFYEKMQSDKGSIPDRFSAQQFSDYHSELNMSSLELGDSALYFCASSPGSQETQYFGPGTRLLVL.

The J gene is TRBJ2-1, the V gene TRBV7-2; 7 bases match TRBD1. Germline CDR1 SGHTA, CDR2 FQGNSA. After removal of 4 bases from V and 2 bases from J, the junction contained 2 bases not matched to a gene. This CDR3 spans 14 amino acids. The CDR3 DNA reads as TGTGCCAGCAGCTCCGACAGGGCCTACAATGAGCAGTTCTTC. This sequence encodes CASSSDRAYNEQFF. Looking up the rest from reference TRBV7-2 and TRBJ2-1 gives the full variable domain: GAGVSQSPSNKVTEKGKDVELRCDPISGHTALYWYRQSLGQGLEFLIYFQGNSAPDKSGLPSDRFSAERTGGSVSTLTIQRTQQEDSAVYLCASSSDRAYNEQFFGPGTRLTVL.

The DNA for the CDR3 is TGCGCCAGCAGGGCAGGGGGCGCGTACACTGAAGCTTTCTTT. Its protein is CASRAGGAYTEAFF. The genes are TRBV5-1 and TRBJ1-1; TRBD1 matches 8 bases. The CDR3 runs to 14 residues. Losses at the gene ends were 5 bases for V and 3 bases for J; bases not matched to a gene: 6. CDR1 and CDR2 (germline): SGHRS, YFSETQ.

The chain combines TRBV30 with TRBJ2-2; no clear D. This CDR3 has 12 amino acids. Germline lookup yields CDR1 GTSNPN and CDR2 SVGIG (reference sequence). Trimming stripped 2 bases from V and 6 bases from J, with 7 bases between. CDR3 loop: CAWSTPAGELFF. The CDR3 coding sequence is TGTGCCTGGAGTACTCCCGCCGGGGAGCTGTTTTTT.